One sample yielded the 29 T cell receptor beta chains listed below, sequenced in a study of patients and donors after allogeneic stem cell transplantation. TCRdb fed the RT-PCR reads into MiXCR, producing one record per CDR3 protein. The sample has about 210,000 distinct CDR3 sequences, 35% to 45% seen once. What was sequenced was blood, either unsorted or a sorted T cell fraction (not recorded which). The receptors originated from a human donor who was either an allogeneic HSCT recipient or a stem cell or donor lymphocyte infusion donor (not recorded which). It is not recorded whose cells these are; they may come from a transplant donor.

This clonotype was picked up a small number of times. The rearrangement joins TRBV5-1 to TRBJ1-3; D might be TRBD1 (6 bases). Trimming removed 4 bases at V and 4 bases at J, with 15 bases between. Germline V lookup: CDR1 SGHRS, CDR2 YFSETQ. There are 15 residues in the CDR3. The CDR3 DNA reads TGCGCCAGCAGCCTTCAGGGGATTGGAGGAAACACCATATATTTT. Translation: CASSLQGIGGNTIYF.

The chain carries TRBV20-1 and TRBJ2-7; perhaps TRBD1 as D (6 bases). The V and J ends lost 6 bases and 0 bases respectively, with 9 bases between them. This CDR3 comprises 12 residues. Germline V gene sequence: CDR1 DFQATT, CDR2 SNEGSKA (reference sequence). This CDR3 reads CSAWDTSYEQYF. CDR3 nucleotide sequence: TGCAGTGCCTGGGACACCTCCTACGAGCAGTACTTC.

DNA of the CDR3: TGTGCCAGCTCACCACCAGAGGTTCCCAAGGTCTACGAGCAGTACTTC. Its translation: CASSPPEVPKVYEQYF. The chain joins TRBV18 to TRBJ2-7; D gene uncertain. The CDR3 consists of 16 residues. Trimming removed 0 bases from V and 3 bases from J, with 15 bases in between. Germline assignment: CDR1 KGHSH and CDR2 LQKENI.

V is TRBV5-6 and J is TRBJ1-2; D uncertain. This CDR3 is 13 amino acids long. The V gene lost 2 bases and the J gene lost 3 bases, with 8 bases spanning the gap. From germline, CDR1 is SGHDT and CDR2 YYEEEE. CDR3 sequence reads: CASSFQVDYGYTF. The CDR3 DNA sequence: TGTGCCAGCAGCTTTCAGGTTGACTATGGCTACACCTTC.

This chain connects TRBV30 to TRBJ1-2; D is unclear. V was clipped by 0 bases and J by 1 base, with 6 bases between them. The CDR3 covers 13 residues. CDR1 is GTSNPN, CDR2 SVGIG, per germline (reference sequence). The CDR3 loop reads CAWSVTLNYGYTF. CDR3 in DNA: TGTGCCTGGAGTGTGACCCTTAACTATGGCTACACCTTC.

J is TRBJ2-7 and V is TRBV4-2; D is ambiguous. Germline loops: CDR1 LGHNA, CDR2 YNFKEQ. CDR3 length: 13 residues. V lost 0 bases to trimming and J lost 2 bases, with 5 bases between them. CDR3 in amino acids: CASSQDTAYEQYF. The CDR3 DNA sequence: TGTGCCAGCAGCCAAGATACCGCCTACGAGCAGTACTTC.

This clonotype occurred a few times. The V gene is TRBV12-3 or TRBV12-4, the J gene TRBJ1-2, with 9 bases fitting TRBD1. The V gene end was trimmed by 6 bases and the J gene end by 6 bases; junction bases not matched to a gene: 5. This CDR3 spans 13 amino acids. The CDR3 sequence is CASSPDRGNGYTF. CDR3 bases: TGTGCCAGCAGCCCTGACAGGGGGAATGGCTACACCTTC.

The chain couples TRBV12-3 or TRBV12-4 to TRBJ2-5; 7 nucleotides agree with TRBD1. The CDR3 has 14 amino acids. V shed 6 bases, J shed 5 bases, and the junction held 9 bases outside the gene matches. This chain's CDR3 is CASSPGTAGETQYF. The CDR3 bases are TGTGCCAGCAGCCCCGGGACAGCAGGGGAGACCCAGTACTTC.

This clonotype was recorded a few times. The J gene is TRBJ1-1, the V gene TRBV7-6; TRBD1 aligns across 11 bases. Germline values: CDR1 SGHVS, CDR2 FNYEAQ. Trimming took 0 bases from V and 7 from J; bases not matched to a gene: 7. The CDR3 consists of 16 residues. The DNA of the CDR3 is TGTGCCAGCAGCTTAGCGCTGGACAGGGGGCTGGATGAAGCTTTCTTT. Protein product: CASSLALDRGLDEAFF.

The chain uses TRBV9 and TRBJ2-3; D possibly corresponds to TRBD2 (7 bases). Germline V gene sequence: CDR1 SGDLS, CDR2 YYNGEE. V was pared by 0 bases and J by 8 bases, with 19 bases between. The CDR3 sequence is 16 residues long. The CDR3: CASSVGLGGGSLTQYF. CDR3 bases: TGTGCCAGCAGCGTAGGACTCGGCGGGGGCTCCCTTACGCAGTATTTT.

This chain joins TRBV20-1 and TRBJ1-5, with D unclear. The CDR3 consists of 12 residues. V was shortened by 0 bases and J by 8 bases, with 8 bases between the two germline ends. CDR1 is DFQATT, CDR2 SNEGSKA, per germline (reference sequence). CDR3 sequence: CSARESSEPQHF. The CDR3 DNA reads TGCAGTGCTAGAGAGTCCTCGGAGCCCCAGCATTTT.

V is TRBV6-5 and J is TRBJ1-3; D gene ambiguous. The germline CDR1 and CDR2 sequences are MNHEY and SVGAGI. The V gene lost 2 bases and the J gene lost 0 bases, with 5 bases spanning the gap. The CDR3 covers 14 residues. Here the CDR3 DNA reads TGTGCCAGCAGTTACGGGAGCTCTGGAAACACCATATATTTT. Amino acids: CASSYGSSGNTIYF.

This sequence joins TRBV7-8 and TRBJ2-2, with D unclear. Germline V gene lookup returns CDR1 SGHVS and CDR2 FQNEAQ. CDR3 length equals 12 residues. The V and J ends lost 4 bases and 8 bases respectively, with 8 bases between them. The CDR3 nucleotides are TGTGCCAGCAGCTCGAACTATGGGGAGCTGTTTTTT. Translation: CASSSNYGELFF.

This clonotype was detected a few times. The chain carries TRBV12-3 or TRBV12-4 and TRBJ1-3; D is unclear. Trimming cost V 6 bases and J 3 bases, with 9 bases left between them. The CDR3 covers 13 residues. The CDR3 region is CASRVPGGNTIYF. The CDR3 DNA sequence: TGTGCCAGCAGGGTCCCTGGTGGAAACACCATATATTTT.

The J gene is TRBJ1-6, the V gene TRBV7-9; the match to TRBD1 covers 10 bases. Losses at the gene ends were 1 base for V and 7 bases for J; bases not matched to a gene: 4. Germline CDR1 SEHNR, CDR2 FQNEAQ (reference sequence). CDR3 length equals 16 residues. CDR3 loop: CASSLGTGGLNSPLHF. CDR3 nucleotides: TGTGCCAGCAGCTTAGGGACAGGGGGTTTGAATTCACCCCTCCACTTT.

The chain joins TRBV28 to TRBJ2-3; no firm D call. Trimming removed 3 bases at V and 6 bases at J, with 7 bases between. CDR3 length: 12 residues. Per germline, CDR1 MDHEN and CDR2 SYDVKM. The CDR3 DNA follows: TGTGCCAGCAGTTTCGACGGGGATACGCAGTATTTT. Translated: CASSFDGDTQYF.

The CDR3 protein is CASSLPLRAEAAKNIQYF. The CDR3 region has the DNA TGTGCCAGCAGCCTACCCTTGAGGGCCGAGGCAGCCAAAAACATTCAGTACTTC. J is TRBJ2-4 and V is TRBV5-8, with D possibly being TRBD2 (5 bases). This CDR3 is 18 amino acids long. V lost 4 bases and J 0 bases, leaving 20 bases between the germline ends. Germline values: CDR1 SGHTS, CDR2 YDEGEE.

V usage is TRBV20-1 and J usage is TRBJ1-3; no reliable D call. Between the trimmed V and J ends, which lost 0 bases and 0 bases, there was a span of 9 bases. The CDR3 length is 15 residues. Germline CDR1 reads DFQATT; CDR2 reads SNEGSKA (reference sequence). The DNA of the CDR3 is TGCAGTGCTAGAGAGGGCAGCGTCTCTGGAAACACCATATATTTT. Its translation: CSAREGSVSGNTIYF.

As regards this clonotype: Mismatch with germline at one junction end may stem from a read error. The chain couples TRBV10-3 to TRBJ2-7; 9 bases align to TRBD1. Germline values: CDR1 ENHRY, CDR2 SYGVKD. This CDR3 spans 16 amino acids. The CDR3: CALSSGSGQGYYEQYF. The CDR3, as DNA: TGTGCCCTCAGTAGCGGTTCGGGACAGGGTTACTACGAGCAGTACTTC.

The chain has TRBV12-3 or TRBV12-4 and TRBJ2-7; D perhaps matches TRBD2 (6 bases). V lost 1 base, J lost 3 bases, and 13 bases lay in between. This CDR3 region has 15 residues. CDR3 in amino acids: CASSLGASGVYEQYF. DNA for the CDR3: TGTGCCAGCAGTTTAGGCGCTTCGGGGGTCTACGAGCAGTACTTC.

The rearrangement uses TRBV10-3 and TRBJ1-1; a possible D gene is TRBD1 (5 bases). With 1 base removed from V and 5 bases from J, the gap between germline ends came to 17 bases. The germline V gene encodes CDR1 ENHRY and CDR2 SYGVKD. The CDR3 totals 16 residues. The CDR3 protein is CAISEFLGLGGTEAFF. The CDR3 coding sequence is TGTGCCATCAGTGAGTTTTTAGGATTGGGGGGAACTGAAGCTTTCTTT.

The chain is built from TRBV20-1 and TRBJ2-2; a possible D gene is TRBD1 (5 bases). CDR3 length equals 16 residues. Germline CDR1 reads DFQATT; CDR2 reads SNEGSKA (reference sequence). The V and J ends lost 0 bases and 4 bases respectively, with 15 bases between them. Here the CDR3 DNA reads TGCAGTGCTAGAGATCAGCGTAGGGGTGTCACCGGGGAGCTGTTTTTT. Translating gives CSARDQRRGVTGELFF.

This clonotype appeared a few times. CDR3 nucleotide sequence: TGCGCCAGCAGCTTCGAACTAGCGGAGAACACCGGGGAGCTGTTTTTT. This gives the protein CASSFELAENTGELFF. The chain employs TRBV5-1 and TRBJ2-2, with 8 bases identical to TRBD2. CDR3 size: 16 residues. V lost 2 bases and J lost 1; bases outside the gene matches: 4. The germline CDR1 and CDR2 sequences are SGHRS and YFSETQ.

Notes on this clonotype: The CDR3 ends on some other residue instead of the conserved phenylalanine or tryptophan, so this is likely a read error. The rearrangement joins TRBV25-1 to TRBJ1-1; no firm D call. The CDR3 is 13 residues long. CDR1 and CDR2 (germline): MGHDK, SYGVNS. Trimming removed 6 bases at V and 1 base at J, with 9 bases between. CDR3 residues: CASRIARNTEAFL. CDR3 nucleotide sequence: TGTGCCAGCAGAATTGCAAGGAACACTGAAGCTTTCTTG.

This clonotype was seen a few times. The chain uses TRBV25-1 and TRBJ1-1; D might be TRBD1 (5 bases). This CDR3 is built from 15 residues. V was clipped by 4 bases and J by 1 base, with 13 bases between them. Germline V gene sequence: CDR1 MGHDK, CDR2 SYGVNS. This CDR3 reads CASSVRREGNTEAFF. The CDR3 DNA follows: TGTGCCAGCAGTGTTCGCAGGGAAGGGAACACTGAAGCTTTCTTT.

J is TRBJ2-1 and V is TRBV12-3 or TRBV12-4; no clear D gene. This CDR3 has 11 amino acids. V lost 6 bases, J lost 8 bases, and 8 bases lay in between. The CDR3 nucleotides read TGTGCCAGCAGCCGACTGGATGAGCAGTTCTTC. It is translated as CASSRLDEQFF.

The chain recombines TRBV5-1 with TRBJ1-4; the D gene is possibly TRBD1 (5 bases). V shed 6 bases and J shed 7 bases, with 13 bases lying between them. The germline V gene has CDR1 SGHRS and CDR2 YFSETQ. The CDR3 has 13 amino acids. This CDR3 reads CASNPSGPEKLFF. CDR3 nucleotides: TGCGCCAGCAATCCATCAGGGCCTGAAAAACTGTTTTTT.

The chain recombines TRBV12-3 or TRBV12-4 with TRBJ1-2; no clear D. The CDR3 consists of 12 residues. Trimming took 5 bases from V and 4 from J, leaving 8 bases between them. CDR3 loop: CASSRQIYGYTF. CDR3 nucleotide sequence: TGTGCCAGCAGTCGACAAATCTATGGCTACACCTTC.

This clonotype has a handful of counts. J is TRBJ2-5 and V is TRBV12-3 or TRBV12-4; TRBD2 agrees at 8 bases. The CDR3 has 15 residues. Trimming took 3 bases from V and 1 from J; bases not matched to a gene: 4. The CDR3: CASSFVSGVQETQYF. The CDR3 bases are TGTGCCAGCAGTTTTGTTAGCGGGGTCCAAGAGACCCAGTACTTC.